The present T cell receptor (beta chain) was sequenced within a study of cytomegalovirus exposure and HLA in healthy donors. Study-level findings and limits: Reportedly, HLA-A and HLA-B alleles of most subjects were accurately predicted from TCR beta. The authors enumerated 150 to 200 TCR beta chains as linked to cytomegalovirus. Most TCR beta V segments were productive about 87% or about 30% of the time in an earlier analysis.

Primers for the PCR totalled 60 Vbeta and 13 Jbeta. Produced via immunoSEQ multiplex PCR; TCRdb's table is partial and in-frame only. Here the sample spans about 140,000 clones, 80% being singletons. Comment on this clone: As yet, its antigen is unknown.

V gave up 0 bases and J gave up 1 base, with 13 bases separating them. In germline, CDR1 is LGHNA, CDR2 YSLEER. The CDR3 is 18 amino acids. The sample comprised PBMCs. The chain combines TRBV4-3 with TRBJ1-6; no firm D call. The sequence was collected from a male donor in good health and CMV-seronegative. The CDR3 region has the DNA TGCGCCAGCAGCCAAGATCGGCCGGGAGTGTCCTATAATTCACCCCTCCACTTT. Amino acids: CASSQDRPGVSYNSPLHF.